This T cell receptor (beta chain) came from a study of cytomegalovirus exposure and HLA in healthy donors. With 5 bases clipped from V and 4 bases from J, the junction kept 3 bases outside the gene matches. The CDR3 contains 13 residues. CDR1 SGHAT and CDR2 FQNNGV come from the germline V gene. Though nominally healthy at sampling, donors likely had unrecorded immune exposures. Overall study findings and caveats: A link between a missense DCLRE1C variant and TCR beta V- and J-gene trimming emerged from a later analysis. According to a later analysis, most TCR beta chains associated with CMV appeared HLA-restricted. Some TCR beta chains (164 of them) were listed as cytomegalovirus-associated.

Comment on this clone: The antigen is not known.

Researchers ran the PCR with 60 Vbeta and 13 Jbeta primers. Sequencing used immunoSEQ multiplex PCR; TCRdb keeps in-frame clones, though not all of them. The sample totals around 100,000 clones. The V gene is TRBV11-2, the J gene TRBJ1-2; 8 bases are a match to TRBD1. The sample taken for sequencing was PBMCs. The TCR comes from a man aged 35 to 55 in good health and CMV-seropositive. CDR3 residues: CASSPDRGYGYTF. CDR3 DNA sequence: TGTGCCAGCAGCCCTGACAGGGGCTATGGCTACACCTTC.